The 18 T cell receptor beta chains listed next were all sequenced from one sample in a study of CD8+ T cells in alopecia areata. Extracted RNA was reverse transcribed, and the resulting cDNA served as sequencing template. Clones were sequenced by immunoSEQ multiplex PCR, and TCRdb holds only the in-frame ones, with some missing. In the table there are 120,000 to 150,000 clones, around 87% of which are singletons. The treatment: oral pan-JAK inhibitor, 5-10 mg twice daily. The sequenced sample was CD8+ T cells sorted from blood, obtained at week 4, from a patient treated with tofacitinib. The receptors shown here come from a human donor with alopecia areata.

V is TRBV29-1 and J is TRBJ2-1; 10 bases map to TRBD2. The CDR3 totals 15 residues. Germline-derived CDR1 and CDR2 are SQVTM and ANQGSEA. Trimming at V came to 7 bases and at J to 4 bases, leaving 10 bases not matched to a gene. CDR3 residues: CSAKTGLALYNEQFF. The CDR3 DNA reads TGCAGCGCTAAGACGGGACTAGCGCTGTACAATGAGCAGTTCTTC.

This rearrangement joins TRBV11-2 to TRBJ2-7; D is undetermined. The CDR3 runs 12 residues. V gave up 1 base and J gave up 6 bases, with 7 bases separating them. The V gene's germline CDR1 is SGHAT and CDR2 FQNNGV. The CDR3 coding sequence is TGTGCCAGCAGCTTAGCAGGCCGCGAGCAGTACTTC. This translates into CASSLAGREQYF.

The chain employs TRBV5-6 and TRBJ1-2; D gene unclear. V lost 6 bases and J 9 bases, leaving 18 bases between the germline ends. The CDR3 consists of 13 residues. Germline V gene data show CDR1 as SGHDT and CDR2 as YYEEEE. CDR3 protein: CASTPGLNGRYTF. As DNA, the CDR3 is TGTGCCAGCACCCCCGGTTTGAATGGGCGCTACACCTTC.

Here the CDR3 DNA reads TGTGCCAGCAGTGAAGTGGCAGGGGTAACCGTCGAGCAGTACTTC. It translates to CASSEVAGVTVEQYF. J is TRBJ2-7 and V is TRBV2, with a tentative D call TRBD1 (6 bases). CDR3 length: 15 residues. The V gene lost 1 base and the J gene lost 6 bases, with 16 bases spanning the gap. CDR1 is SNHLY, CDR2 FYNNEI, per germline.

This chain uses TRBV18 with TRBJ2-1, with 12 bases fitting TRBD1. The V segment lost 4 bases and the J segment 4 bases; nucleotides outside the gene matches: 2. CDR1 KGHSH and CDR2 LQKENI come from the germline V gene. The CDR3 length is 15 residues. The CDR3 protein is CASSLGQGAYNEQFF. The CDR3 nucleotides read TGTGCCAGCTCACTGGGACAGGGGGCTTACAATGAGCAGTTCTTC.

V is TRBV29-1 and J is TRBJ2-2; D remains ambiguous. Trimming pared 4 bases from V and 0 bases from J, leaving 9 bases between. From germline, CDR1 is SQVTM and CDR2 ANQGSEA. CDR3 length: 14 amino acids. CDR3 amino acids: CSVGPTANTGELFF. The CDR3 DNA follows: TGCAGCGTTGGTCCCACCGCGAACACCGGGGAGCTGTTTTTT.

The V call is TRBV27, the J call TRBJ2-1; D tentatively fits TRBD1 or TRBD2 (7 bases each). The V gene's germline CDR1 is MNHEY and CDR2 SMNVEV (reference sequence). The length of the CDR3 is 14 residues. The germline V and J ends were trimmed by 0 bases and 8 bases, with 11 bases remaining between them. The CDR3 DNA follows: TGTGCCAGCAGTTTATCGACAGGGAGGGATGAGCAGTTCTTC. Translation: CASSLSTGRDEQFF.

The genes are TRBV2 and TRBJ1-5, with 9 bases matching TRBD1. After removal of 4 bases from V and 6 bases from J, the junction contained 4 bases not matched to a gene. Germline V gives CDR1 SNHLY, CDR2 FYNNEI. This CDR3 comprises 14 residues. The CDR3 DNA is TGTGCCAGCAGTGGCCGGACAGGGGTTCAGCCCCAGCATTTT. It yields the protein CASSGRTGVQPQHF.

The chain couples TRBV4-1 to TRBJ1-2; D is unclear. This CDR3 is built from 12 residues. Trimming cost V 1 base and J 7 bases, with 7 bases left between them. Germline CDR1 is MGHRA and CDR2 is YSYEKL. The chain's CDR3 is CASSQGESGYTF. CDR3 in DNA: TGCGCCAGCAGCCAAGGCGAGAGTGGCTACACCTTC.

This clone was seen just once. The chain links TRBV11-1 to TRBJ2-2; tentative D call: TRBD1 (6 bases). The V end was cut by 5 bases, the J end by 3 bases, with 19 bases between. There are 17 residues in the CDR3. Germline CDR1 reads SGHAT; CDR2 reads FQDESV (reference sequence). The CDR3: CASSETGTSTYTGELFF. The CDR3 coding sequence is TGTGCCAGCAGCGAAACCGGGACATCGACTTACACCGGGGAGCTGTTTTTT.

CDR3 amino acids: CASSPSGTEAFF. In DNA form, the CDR3 reads TGTGCCAGCTCACCTTCGGGGACTGAAGCTTTCTTT. The V call is TRBV18, the J call TRBJ1-1; the D is unclear. Trimming cost V 3 bases and J 5 bases, with 7 bases left between them. This CDR3 region has 12 residues. Germline V gives CDR1 KGHSH, CDR2 LQKENI.

The V and J genes are TRBV2 and TRBJ2-7, with D unclear. CDR3 length: 14 amino acids. Looked up from germline, CDR1 is SNHLY and CDR2 is FYNNEI. Trimming shortened V by 3 bases and J by 2 bases, and 11 bases separated the two germline ends. The CDR3 coding sequence is TGTGCCAGCAGTGAGTGGGCATCAACCTACGAGCAGTACTTC. Its protein product is CASSEWASTYEQYF.

In DNA form, the CDR3 reads TGTGCCAGCAGGGGACAGGGAACGCGGGGGGCCAACGTCCTGACTTTC. Its protein is CASRGQGTRGANVLTF. The V and J genes are TRBV2 and TRBJ2-6, with 9 positions matching TRBD1. Germline-derived CDR1 and CDR2 are SNHLY and FYNNEI. The CDR3 has 16 amino acids. V lost 6 bases to trimming and J lost 4 bases; unmatched junction nucleotides: 7.

The V and J genes are TRBV23-1 and TRBJ2-1; D gene unclear. TRBV23-1 carries the ORF label, with uncertain function. The CDR3 is 16 amino acids. Trimming removed 1 base at V and 5 bases at J, with 15 bases between. CDR3 amino acids: CASSQWNPRNDNEQFF. Here the CDR3 DNA reads TGCGCCAGCAGTCAATGGAACCCAAGGAACGACAATGAGCAGTTCTTC.

The chain links TRBV29-1 to TRBJ2-1; 9 bases fit TRBD2. The CDR3 totals 16 residues. The junction had 9 bases not matched to a gene; V was cut back by 2 bases and J by 4 bases. The germline gives CDR1 SQVTM, CDR2 ANQGSEA. The CDR3 is CSVEWDGSGSYNEQFF. The CDR3 nucleotides are TGCAGCGTTGAATGGGATGGTAGCGGGAGTTACAATGAGCAGTTCTTC.

This clone was seen just once. V usage is TRBV2 and J usage is TRBJ2-7; no definite D call. Germline V lookup: CDR1 SNHLY, CDR2 FYNNEI. Deletions cut 6 bases from V and 3 bases from J, with 9 bases between. The CDR3 runs to 12 residues. CDR3 coding DNA: TGTGCCAGCAGGGGCACGATCTACGAGCAGTACTTC. Translating gives CASRGTIYEQYF.

This clone was seen only a few times. A far bigger clonotype differs at one base, so this is likely a read error. The rearrangement uses TRBV25-1 and TRBJ2-2, with D unclear. This CDR3 region has 12 residues. V lost 2 bases and J 2 bases, leaving 0 bases between the germline ends. Germline-derived CDR1 and CDR2 are MGHDK and SYGVNS. The CDR3 here is CASSENTGELFF. The CDR3 bases are TGTGCCAGCAGTGAAAACACCGGGGAGCTGTTTTTT.

V gene TRBV5-4 combines with J gene TRBJ2-7; D tentatively reads TRBD1 or TRBD2 (5 bases each). Trimming left V 3 bases short and J 3 bases short, with 13 bases between. CDR1 is SGHNT and CDR2 is YYREEE in the germline V gene (reference sequence). This CDR3 has 14 residues. The CDR3, as DNA: TGTGCCAGCAGCTCTACCGGGACGGACTACGAGCAGTACTTC. Translating it yields CASSSTGTDYEQYF. Variable domain in full (rest from reference TRBV5-4 and TRBJ2-7): ETGVTQSPTHLIKTRGQQVTLRCSSQSGHNTVSWYQQALGQGPQFIFQYYREEENGRGNFPPRFSGLQFPNYSSELNVNALELDDSALYLCASSSTGTDYEQYFGPGTRLTVT.